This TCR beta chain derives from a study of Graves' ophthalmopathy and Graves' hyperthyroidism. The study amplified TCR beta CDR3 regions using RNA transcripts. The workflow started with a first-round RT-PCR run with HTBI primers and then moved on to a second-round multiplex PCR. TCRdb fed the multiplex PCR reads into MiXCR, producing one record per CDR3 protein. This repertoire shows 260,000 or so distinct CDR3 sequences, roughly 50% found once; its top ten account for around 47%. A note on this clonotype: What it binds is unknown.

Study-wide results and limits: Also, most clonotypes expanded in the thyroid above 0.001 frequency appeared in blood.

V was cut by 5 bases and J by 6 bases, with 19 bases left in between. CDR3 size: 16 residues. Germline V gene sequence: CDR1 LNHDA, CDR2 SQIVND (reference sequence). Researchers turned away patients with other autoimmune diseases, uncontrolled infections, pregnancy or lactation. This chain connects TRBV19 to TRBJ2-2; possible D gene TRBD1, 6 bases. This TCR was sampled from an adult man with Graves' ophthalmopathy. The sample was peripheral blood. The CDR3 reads CASSLQGKMFAGELFF. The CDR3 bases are TGTGCCAGTAGTCTTCAGGGGAAAATGTTCGCCGGGGAGCTGTTTTTT.